The entry below gives a single TCR beta chain sequence along with its context. Positively selected for CCR7, the CD45RO-negative cells used as naive CD8 cells excluded terminally differentiated effector memory CD45RA+ cells. V dropped 3 bases and J dropped 3 bases, with 17 bases sitting between them. CDR1 SEHNR and CDR2 FQNEAQ come from the germline V gene (reference sequence). CDR3 length equals 16 residues. The protocol was immunoSEQ multiplex PCR, while the TCRdb copy is restricted to in-frame clones and leaves out a portion. The sample consists of millions of clones, roughly 95% of them appearing once. The data derive from a study of shared clonotypes between healthy human individuals. Study-level background: The donor group consisted of two women and a few men, aged 18 to 49.

This chain uses TRBV7-9 with TRBJ1-2; tentatively, D is TRBD1 (6 bases). The origin of this receptor is a man between 18 and 35 years old in good health. Source material: naive CD8+ T cells sorted from blood. DNA of the CDR3: TGTGCCAGCAGCTTCGGCGGTGTACAGGGTTACTATGGCTACACCTTC. Protein product: CASSFGGVQGYYGYTF.